These 28 T cell receptor beta chains came from one sample sequenced in a study of cytotoxic CD8 clonotypes in ibrutinib-treated CLL. Produced via immunoSEQ multiplex PCR; TCRdb's table is partial and in-frame only. The repertoire consists of about 120,000 clones, with around 85% occurring once and the leading ten covering about 1.9%. The sample in question was PBMCs, obtained after 24 months of ibrutinib treatment. All receptors come from a human donor with chronic lymphocytic leukemia.

The CDR3 DNA sequence: TGCGCCAGCAGCCAGGAGCCGGACACCGGGGAGCTGTTTTTT. Translated: CASSQEPDTGELFF. The rearrangement joins TRBV4-3 to TRBJ2-2, with D unresolved. With 3 bases removed from V and 3 bases from J, the gap between germline ends came to 8 bases. This CDR3 region has 14 residues. Germline-derived CDR1 and CDR2 are LGHNA and YSLEER.

The chain recombines TRBV4-3 with TRBJ1-2, with D hard to call. Trimming removed 0 bases from V and 8 bases from J, with 16 bases in between. Germline V gene sequence: CDR1 LGHNA, CDR2 YSLEER. The CDR3 totals 15 residues. CDR3 DNA: TGCGCCAGCAGCCAAGAGCCCGGGTCAGGAGGGGGCTACACCTTC. It specifies CASSQEPGSGGGYTF.

The V call is TRBV29-1, the J call TRBJ2-5; D remains unclear. CDR3 size: 10 residues. Germline values: CDR1 SQVTM, CDR2 ANQGSEA. The germline V and J ends were trimmed by 4 bases and 5 bases, with 5 bases remaining between them. The CDR3 DNA reads TGCAGCGTTGGCGCTGAGACCCAGTACTTC. It translates to CSVGAETQYF.

The CDR3 region is CASSIVRGPNQPQHF. CDR3 nucleotides: TGTGCCAGTAGTATAGTAAGAGGGCCAAATCAGCCCCAGCATTTT. The V and J genes are TRBV19 and TRBJ1-5; D gene unclear. CDR1 LNHDA and CDR2 SQIVND come from the germline V gene (reference sequence). The CDR3 extends over 15 amino acids. V was cut by 1 base and J by 4 bases, with 11 bases left in between.

Regarding this clone: At one end, the junction sequence differs from germline, possibly due to a read error. The chain employs TRBV15 and TRBJ2-7; D gene uncertain. This CDR3 contains 13 residues. In germline, CDR1 is LNHNV, CDR2 YYDKDF (reference sequence). CDR3 sequence: CATSRDIQPWLFF. CDR3 coding DNA: TGTGCCACCAGCAGAGATATCCAGCCATGGTTGTTCTTC. Full variable domain (rest looked up from reference TRBV15 and TRBJ2-7): DAMVIQNPRYQVTQFGKPVTLSCSQTLNHNVMYWYQQKSSQAPKLLFHYYDKDFNNEADTPDNFQSRRPNTSFCFLDIRSPGLGDTAMYLCATSRDIQPWLFFGPGTRLTVT.

CDR3: CASSSRVGNNEQFF. DNA for the CDR3: TGTGCCAGCAGCTCCCGTGTGGGAAACAATGAGCAGTTCTTC. The chain joins TRBV7-2 to TRBJ2-1; D uncertain. V dropped 4 bases and J dropped 5 bases, with 12 bases sitting between them. The CDR3 has 14 amino acids. In germline, CDR1 is SGHTA, CDR2 FQGNSA.

The V call is TRBV11-2, the J call TRBJ2-3; 9 positions match TRBD1. The CDR3 runs to 16 residues. Trimming removed 7 bases from V and 2 bases from J; junction bases left unmatched: 10. CDR1 is SGHAT, CDR2 FQNNGV, per germline. Here the CDR3 DNA reads TGTGCCAGCATGTCAAGGACAGGGGCGTCCACAGATACGCAGTATTTT. It specifies CASMSRTGASTDTQYF.

J is TRBJ2-1 and V is TRBV10-3; 10 bases fit TRBD2. The CDR3 contains 16 residues. Germline V gene lookup returns CDR1 ENHRY and CDR2 SYGVKD. V shed 0 bases, J shed 7 bases, and the junction held 6 bases outside the gene matches. In DNA form, the CDR3 reads TGTGCCATCAGTGAGTCTTGGCTAGCGGGAGTGAATGAGCAGTTCTTC. Its translation is CAISESWLAGVNEQFF.

The chain employs TRBV4-2 and TRBJ2-7; TRBD2 agrees at 11 bases. The CDR3 has 19 amino acids. Germline lookup yields CDR1 LGHNA and CDR2 YNFKEQ. The ends lost 0 bases at V and 1 base at J; junction bases unmatched: 11. The CDR3 protein is CASSQDWGRLAGKSYEQYF. CDR3 coding DNA: TGTGCCAGCAGCCAAGATTGGGGAAGACTAGCGGGGAAGTCCTACGAGCAGTACTTC.

The chain has TRBV4-1 and TRBJ1-1, with TRBD1 matching 10 bases. With 3 bases clipped from V and 4 bases from J, the junction kept 5 bases outside the gene matches. The length of the CDR3 is 15 residues. Germline CDR1 reads MGHRA; CDR2 reads YSYEKL. The DNA for the CDR3 is TGCGCCAGCAGCCATCTAGGGACAGGGGCCACTGAAGCTTTCTTT. Amino acids: CASSHLGTGATEAFF.

This chain links TRBV4-3 with TRBJ1-2; D is undetermined. This CDR3 region has 12 residues. V lost 0 bases and J lost 4, with 3 bases in between. Germline CDR1 is LGHNA and CDR2 is YSLEER. The CDR3 nucleotides are TGCGCCAGCAGCCAAGATGGCTATGGCTACACCTTC. Amino acid sequence: CASSQDGYGYTF.

In its sample, this clone was seen a few times. The chain couples TRBV18 to TRBJ1-5; possibly TRBD1 for D (6 bases). Germline CDR1 is KGHSH and CDR2 is LQKENI. Trimming shortened V by 7 bases and J by 7 bases, and 20 bases separated the two germline ends. This CDR3 is built from 15 residues. For the CDR3, the DNA is TGTGCCAGCTTCCCGCCAGGGGCGATGTGCCAGCCCCAGCATTTT. Its translation: CASFPPGAMCQPQHF.

This sequence joins TRBV29-1 and TRBJ2-4, with D perhaps TRBD2 (6 bases). Per germline, CDR1 SQVTM and CDR2 ANQGSEA. This CDR3 contains 12 residues. V lost 7 bases and J 2 bases, leaving 9 bases between the germline ends. The chain's CDR3 is CSGRVTKNIQYF. The DNA for the CDR3 is TGCAGCGGGAGGGTGACCAAAAACATTCAGTACTTC.

The rearrangement uses TRBV5-4 and TRBJ2-7, with 8 nucleotides matching TRBD2. Germline V gene lookup returns CDR1 SGHNT and CDR2 YYREEE (reference sequence). There are 15 residues in the CDR3. J gave up 5 bases and V 3 bases, and 10 bases lay outside the gene matches. This CDR3 reads CASSSLLERENEQYF. The CDR3 DNA follows: TGTGCCAGCAGCTCCCTACTCGAGCGGGAGAACGAGCAGTACTTC. Together with reference TRBV5-4 and TRBJ2-7, the CDR3 gives the full variable domain: ETGVTQSPTHLIKTRGQQVTLRCSSQSGHNTVSWYQQALGQGPQFIFQYYREEENGRGNFPPRFSGLQFPNYSSELNVNALELDDSALYLCASSSLLERENEQYFGPGTRLTVT.

This rearrangement joins TRBV6-5 to TRBJ1-2; TRBD1 matches at 8 bases. This CDR3 has 14 amino acids. V lost 5 bases, J lost 5 bases, and 7 bases stayed unmatched. CDR1 and CDR2 (germline): MNHEY, SVGAGI. Here the CDR3 reads CASSLGTGLYGYTF. The DNA of the CDR3 is TGTGCCAGCAGTCTTGGGACAGGCCTTTATGGCTACACCTTC.

The rearrangement links TRBV28 to TRBJ2-5, with D possibly TRBD2 on 7 matching bases. Trimming removed 5 bases at V and 8 bases at J, with 12 bases between. This CDR3 has 12 amino acids. Germline V gene data show CDR1 as MDHEN and CDR2 as SYDVKM. In DNA, the CDR3 is TGTGCCAGCAGTCCCTGGGGGGGCACCCAGTACTTC. It translates to CASSPWGGTQYF. Looking up the rest from reference TRBV28 and TRBJ2-5 gives the full variable domain: DVKVTQSSRYLVKRTGEKVFLECVQDMDHENMFWYRQDPGLGLRLIYFSYDVKMKEKGDIPEGYSVSREKKERFSLILESASTNQTSMYLCASSPWGGTQYFGPGTRLLVL.

The chain recombines TRBV27 with TRBJ1-1; TRBD1 aligns across 8 bases. The CDR3 covers 15 residues. Trimming removed 5 bases from V and 6 bases from J; junction bases left unmatched: 11. Per germline, CDR1 MNHEY and CDR2 SMNVEV (reference sequence). The CDR3 DNA reads TGTGCCAGCAGTCAATATCGGCAGGGGGCCCCTGAAGCTTTCTTT. Its protein product is CASSQYRQGAPEAFF.

The chain recombines TRBV19 with TRBJ2-1; D is uncertain. The CDR3 is 18 amino acids. The germline CDR1 and CDR2 sequences are LNHDA and SQIVND (reference sequence). V was cut by 5 bases and J by 2 bases, with 22 bases left in between. CDR3 residues: CASSLTSLQSTPYNEQFF. CDR3 in DNA: TGTGCCAGTAGTTTGACTTCCCTACAGAGTACCCCCTACAATGAGCAGTTCTTC.

The gene calls are TRBV7-9 and TRBJ2-1; 8 bases align to TRBD2. This CDR3 region has 16 residues. With 4 bases clipped from V and 4 bases from J, the junction kept 9 bases outside the gene matches. Germline-derived CDR1 and CDR2 are SEHNR and FQNEAQ (reference sequence). CDR3 sequence (DNA): TGTGCCAGCAGCTCGCCCTTAGCGGGATCGTACAATGAGCAGTTCTTC. The encoded protein is CASSSPLAGSYNEQFF. The full variable domain, completed using reference TRBV7-9 and TRBJ2-1, is DTGVSQNPRHKITKRGQNVTFRCDPISEHNRLYWYRQTLGQGPEFLTYFQNEAQLEKSRLLSDRFSAERPKGSFSTLEIQRTEQGDSAMYLCASSSPLAGSYNEQFFGPGTRLTVL.

The rearrangement uses TRBV4-2 and TRBJ2-3; D is tentatively TRBD1 or TRBD2 (5 bases each). The germline V gene encodes CDR1 LGHNA and CDR2 YNFKEQ. The CDR3 covers 17 residues. V dropped 1 base and J dropped 5 bases, with 19 bases sitting between them. CDR3 coding DNA: TGTGCCAGCAGCCAAGCCAGCCGACGGGGCTTGGTAGATACGCAGTATTTT. Translation gives CASSQASRRGLVDTQYF.

The chain combines TRBV28 with TRBJ2-3; TRBD2 matches 9 bases. V shed 0 bases and J 0 bases; nucleotides not matched to a gene: 4. This CDR3 comprises 17 residues. CDR1 is MDHEN and CDR2 is SYDVKM in the germline V gene. The CDR3: CASSLWASGESTDTQYF. CDR3 coding DNA: TGTGCCAGCAGTTTATGGGCTAGCGGGGAGAGCACAGATACGCAGTATTTT.

The V gene is TRBV28, the J gene TRBJ2-3; D is ambiguous. Germline V CDR1 and CDR2: MDHEN, SYDVKM. Trimming removed 3 bases from V and 0 bases from J, with 22 bases in between. The CDR3 loop spans 19 amino acids. This CDR3 reads CASSLSLSLPHGSTDTQYF. The CDR3 DNA reads TGTGCCAGCAGTTTGTCACTTTCCCTACCACATGGCAGCACAGATACGCAGTATTTT.

The chain is built from TRBV9 and TRBJ1-1; D is unclear. The germline V gene encodes CDR1 SGDLS and CDR2 YYNGEE. Trimming took off 2 bases at V and 5 bases at J, with 10 bases between the two ends. The length of the CDR3 is 13 residues. The CDR3 region has the DNA TGTGCCAGCAGCGTTAAACTGGGAACTGAAGCTTTCTTT. This encodes CASSVKLGTEAFF. The whole variable domain, remainder taken from reference TRBV9 and TRBJ1-1, is DSGVTQTPKHLITATGQRVTLRCSPRSGDLSVYWYQQSLDQGLQFLIQYYNGEERAKGNILERFSAQQFPDLHSELNLSSLELGDSALYFCASSVKLGTEAFFGQGTRLTVV.

CDR3 nucleotides: TGTGCCAGCAGTTTATCCGGCCGTCAACCGGGCTACACCTTC. It is translated as CASSLSGRQPGYTF. This chain joins TRBV28 and TRBJ1-2; D not certain. Trimming stripped 1 base from V and 8 bases from J, with 14 bases between. The CDR3 is made up of 14 amino acids. CDR1 MDHEN and CDR2 SYDVKM come from the germline V gene.

This chain joins TRBV19 and TRBJ2-4, with D maybe TRBD2 (5 bases). Per the germline V gene, CDR1 is LNHDA and CDR2 is SQIVND (reference sequence). The CDR3 contains 14 residues. The V end lost 11 bases, the J end lost 5 bases, and 19 bases lay between the germline ends. CDR3 amino acids: CAPSGRAVENIQYF. As DNA, the CDR3 is TGTGCCCCTTCCGGGCGGGCAGTAGAAAACATTCAGTACTTC.

The J gene is TRBJ1-2, the V gene TRBV6-6; a possible D gene is TRBD1 (5 bases). CDR3 size: 14 residues. CDR1 is MNHNY and CDR2 is SVGAGI in the germline V gene (reference sequence). V lost 4 bases to trimming and J lost 6 bases, with 15 bases between them. The CDR3 DNA is TGTGCCAGCAGTTTCTGGGACTGGAGGGATGGCTACACCTTC. Translating it yields CASSFWDWRDGYTF.

The chain uses TRBV6-1 and TRBJ2-5; TRBD1 matches at 9 bases. This CDR3 region has 15 residues. J lost 4 bases, V lost 6 bases, and 9 bases had no gene match. The germline V gene has CDR1 MNHNS and CDR2 SASEGT. Here the CDR3 DNA reads TGTGCCAGCAGCCCTATGACAGGGGGGTCAGAGACCCAGTACTTC. Translating it yields CASSPMTGGSETQYF.

The genes are TRBV18 and TRBJ2-5; 8 nucleotides align to TRBD2. In germline, CDR1 is KGHSH, CDR2 LQKENI. The CDR3 runs to 15 residues. Trimming cost V 5 bases and J 5 bases; bases outside gene matches: 10. In nucleotides, the CDR3 is TGTGCCAGCTCAAACGGAGCGGGAGAGGGGGAGACCCAGTACTTC. Protein: CASSNGAGEGETQYF.